This entry features one TCR beta chain sequence. Its target is unknown. No cell sorting was done before RNA was extracted from the tissue. The V gene lost 8 bases and the J gene lost 9 bases, with 14 bases spanning the gap. The CDR3 covers 12 residues. The germline gives CDR1 SGHVS, CDR2 FQNEAQ. This specimen belongs to a study of tumor and adjacent non-tumor tissue in lung cancer. Whole-study context: The patients, 10 or so men and 4 or 5 women, were roughly 30 to 80 with stage I to III disease. On average, productive TCRbeta reads reached around 4 million per sample.

General study results and limits: TCR diversity was significantly greater in tumor than normal lung tissue.

TCRbeta libraries were built with three rounds of nested PCR, modified from ARM-PCR. TCRdb redid the calling of the multiplex PCR reads with MiXCR, one entry per CDR3 protein. The profile covers some 99,000 distinct CDR3 sequences, with more than 60% appearing a single time and under 45% taken by the ten largest. This sequence joins TRBV7-8 and TRBJ2-1, with D possibly being TRBD1 (6 bases). The sample taken for sequencing was lung tumor tissue. This clonotype was sampled from a woman aged 55-70 years with non-small cell lung cancer. CDR3 nucleotides: TGTGCCAGCTCAGGGGCCAGCATTGAGCAGTTCTTC. Translated: CASSGASIEQFF.